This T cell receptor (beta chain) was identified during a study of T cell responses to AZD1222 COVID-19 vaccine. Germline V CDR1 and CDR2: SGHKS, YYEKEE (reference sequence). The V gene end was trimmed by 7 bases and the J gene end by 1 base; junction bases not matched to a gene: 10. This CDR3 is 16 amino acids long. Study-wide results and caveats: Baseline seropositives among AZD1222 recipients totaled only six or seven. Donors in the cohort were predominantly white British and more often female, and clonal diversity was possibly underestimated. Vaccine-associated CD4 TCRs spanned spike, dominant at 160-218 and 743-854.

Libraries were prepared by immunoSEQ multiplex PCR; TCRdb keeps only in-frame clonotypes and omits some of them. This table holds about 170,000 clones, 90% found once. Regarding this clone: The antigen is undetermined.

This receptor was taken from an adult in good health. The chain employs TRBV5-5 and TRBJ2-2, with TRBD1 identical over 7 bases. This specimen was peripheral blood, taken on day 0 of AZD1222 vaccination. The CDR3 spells CASGPRDRKNTGELFF. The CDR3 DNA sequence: TGTGCCAGCGGCCCTCGGGACAGAAAGAACACCGGGGAGCTGTTTTTT.